This TCR beta chain originates from a study of human T cells and chemical hapten exposure (TCRdb year 2021). About the study as a whole: For sensitization, 2% DPC in acetone was applied to a roughly 2 cm by roughly 2 cm area of upper inner arm skin. Throughout the roughly 23-week study period, patients were also given weekly therapeutic DPC doses on the scalp. Patch testing was done on the upper back using Finn chambers containing 0.01% DPC, and results were scored after 6 days according to International Contact Dermatitis Research Group standards. The patient cohort, mostly female, included alopecia areata with under or over 50% scalp involvement, alopecia totalis and alopecia universalis. The libraries were sequenced as a pool, and the TCR yield per sample differed mostly because of small variations in library volumes within the pool. This study followed changes in the peripheral blood TCR repertoire in vivo during primary and secondary sensitization of alopecia patients to the hapten diphenylcyclopropenone (DPC). Patient blood was sampled pre-sensitization (week 0) and at 2, 6 and about 24 weeks after DPC sensitization. For TCR sequencing, blood came from 25 to 30 alopecia patients at anywhere from one to four time points (pre-sensitization, 2, 6 and 24 weeks). The paper's findings and limits, for the study overall: After repeated subsampling, changes were observed in the strength of the expansion versus patch-test correlation and in the threshold at which the correlation became significant. All patients had alopecia, a presumed autoimmune disease, so their immune response might differ from that of healthy individuals. Compared with pre-sensitization or healthy control sets, expanded TCRs formed significantly more large CDR3 similarity clusters, which is consistent with antigen-driven responses. Patch test score correlated positively with the number of PT1 expanded TCRs, reaching significance at thresholds 8, 16 and 32 but not at 4. No change with DPC sensitization was found in the number of TCRs above 1 in 1000 frequency, and no evidence of global repertoire structure alterations was found.

Libraries were constructed by RACE. The run used a NextSeq 500. During library preparation, unique molecular identifiers were attached to individual cDNA molecules so that TCRs could be counted quantitatively and reproducibly. From each blood RNA sample, both TCR alpha and TCR beta chains were sequenced. The authors' analysis ran thus. Samples had a median of roughly 87,000 TCRs, with a range from roughly 20,000 to 690,600. The Decombinator software suite was used to annotate V, J and CDR3 in the TCR reads. To make PS versus PT1 abundance plots, every sample was subsampled to the same number of TCRs (28,000). TCRs were defined as expanded if absent before sensitization and observed at least eight times at the 2-week time point. The public reads were quality trimmed at Q25 with fastp and then assembled into clones with MiXCR by TCRdb, keeping productive beta chains. Entries are consolidated by CDR3 protein sequence, retaining the most common genes and DNA. The V and J calls, along with clone size, are taken from TCRdb and not from the paper's own processing. The sample table contains 75,000 to 95,000 distinct CDR3 sequences; only one count was recorded for over 9.5% of them. 3.5% of the sample is in the top ten clones.

The sample's time point label is to be understood as: patch test 1, 2 weeks after DPC sensitization. What this sample's treatment or condition label stands for: therapeutic diphenylcyclopropenone sensitization with weekly scalp DPC. At every patch-test visit, the blood draw took place before the patch test was put on. To be eligible, patients had to be aged 18 to 70, diagnosed with alopecia and judged suitable for DPC therapy, while pregnant patients were excluded. Total RNA was isolated from unfractionated whole blood collected in Tempus Blood RNA tubes. This clonotype occurred many times. Its antigen is unknown. Base qualities are missing; no much larger clone stands one base away. Sequencing used whole blood, obtained in connection with sensitization to the hapten diphenylcyclopropenone (DPC). The sequence was collected from a woman aged 60 to 75 with alopecia areata. Some clones in this sample may be carry-over from other donors' samples.

The DNA reads TGCAGCGTATGGGGCAGCCCAAGGAACACTGAAGCTTTCTTT. The resulting protein is CSVWGSPRNTEAFF. This chain is built from TRBV29-1 and TRBJ1-1; TRBD1 might be the D gene, on 5 matching bases. V is clipped by 6 bases and J by 1 base, and the sequence between their germline boundaries is 15 bases long. The CDR3 starts with the cysteine, ends with the phenylalanine, and has 14 residues. CDR3 DNA only is kept here, 42 bases in frame from base 1. The germline V gene encodes CDR1 SQVTM and CDR2 ANQGSEA.